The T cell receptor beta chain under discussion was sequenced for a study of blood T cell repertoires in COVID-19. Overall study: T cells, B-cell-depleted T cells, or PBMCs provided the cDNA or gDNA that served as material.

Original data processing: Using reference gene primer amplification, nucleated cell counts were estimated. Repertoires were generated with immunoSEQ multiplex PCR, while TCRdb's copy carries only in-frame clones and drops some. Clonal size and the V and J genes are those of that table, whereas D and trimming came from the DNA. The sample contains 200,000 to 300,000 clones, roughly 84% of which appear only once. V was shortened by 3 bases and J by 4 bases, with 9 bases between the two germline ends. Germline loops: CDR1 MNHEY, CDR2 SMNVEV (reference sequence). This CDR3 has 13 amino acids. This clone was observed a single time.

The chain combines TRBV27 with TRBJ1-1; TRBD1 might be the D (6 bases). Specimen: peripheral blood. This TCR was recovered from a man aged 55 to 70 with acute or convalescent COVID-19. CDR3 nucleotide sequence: TGTGCCAGCAGTTTTGGGGGCGGCACTGAAGCTTTCTTT. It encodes CASSFGGGTEAFF.